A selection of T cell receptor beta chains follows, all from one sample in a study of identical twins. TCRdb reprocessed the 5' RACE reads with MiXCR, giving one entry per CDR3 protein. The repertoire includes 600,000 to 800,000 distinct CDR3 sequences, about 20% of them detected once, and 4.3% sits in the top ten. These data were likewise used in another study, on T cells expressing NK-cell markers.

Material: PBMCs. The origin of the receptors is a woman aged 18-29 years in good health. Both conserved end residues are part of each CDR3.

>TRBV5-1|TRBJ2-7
CASSVTGTWDEQYF
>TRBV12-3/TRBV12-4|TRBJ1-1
CASSSGSGAGEAFF
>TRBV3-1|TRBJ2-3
CASSQRGVRGTDTQYF
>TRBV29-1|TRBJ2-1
CSAPTEGPYNEQFF
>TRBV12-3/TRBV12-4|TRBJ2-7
CASSGPPAGSYEQYF
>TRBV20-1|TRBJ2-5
CSARRAGVETQYF
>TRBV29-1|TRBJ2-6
CSVDFSGQAGANVLTF
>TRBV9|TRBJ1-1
CASKRLNTEAFF
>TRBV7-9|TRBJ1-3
CASSVGQGNTIYF
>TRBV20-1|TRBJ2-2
CSAKPGPGELFF
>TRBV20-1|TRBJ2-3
CSASPAGGADTQYF
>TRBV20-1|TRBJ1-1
CSARDWGETEAFF
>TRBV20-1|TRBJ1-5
CSARQGVVQPQHF
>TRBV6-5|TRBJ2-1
CASSYSMTGGRNEQFF
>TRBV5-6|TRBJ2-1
CASSLDDYNEQFF
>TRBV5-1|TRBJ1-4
CASSLEGSRVEKLFF
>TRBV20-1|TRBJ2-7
CSASGYEQYF
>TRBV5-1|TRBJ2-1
CASNTGTSGVKEQFF
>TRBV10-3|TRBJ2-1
CAISPIAGEFNEQFF
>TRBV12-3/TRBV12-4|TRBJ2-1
CAWGGTSYNEQFF
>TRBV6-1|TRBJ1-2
CASKYGTLYGYTF
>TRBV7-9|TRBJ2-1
CASSFLGSYNEQFF
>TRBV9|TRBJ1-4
CASSLSGAANEKLFF
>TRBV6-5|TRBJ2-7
CASRGQGWEQYF
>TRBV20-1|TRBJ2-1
CSARGLALYNEQFF
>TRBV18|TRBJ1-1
CASSRNRQGGTEAFF
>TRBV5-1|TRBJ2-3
CASSWGTSGGTSTDTQYF
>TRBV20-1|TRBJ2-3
CSAGTGGSPDTQYF
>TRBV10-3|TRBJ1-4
CAIRDDLNEKLFF
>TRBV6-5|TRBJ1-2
CASSYGEHGYGYTF
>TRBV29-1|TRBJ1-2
CSVFRTGSGYTF
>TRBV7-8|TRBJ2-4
CASSFRVGAESRGNIQYF
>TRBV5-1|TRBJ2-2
CASSFRNTGELFF
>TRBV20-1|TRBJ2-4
CSAARELAKNIQYF
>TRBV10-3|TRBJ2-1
CAITRNRRRAVDEQFF
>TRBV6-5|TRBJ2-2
CASSYSHQTGELFF
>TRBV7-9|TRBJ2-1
CASSLVGTEGRDEQFF
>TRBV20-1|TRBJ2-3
CSASPSGRTDTQYF
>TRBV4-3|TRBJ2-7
CASSQDFQDLSYEQYF
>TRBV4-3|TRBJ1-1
CASSQDRNTEAFF
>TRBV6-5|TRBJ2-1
CATGHNEQFF
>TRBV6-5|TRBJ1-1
CASSYIEGNTEAFF
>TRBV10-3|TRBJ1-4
CAISTTGTNEKLFF
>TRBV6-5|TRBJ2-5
CASSYSGLAGLQETQYF
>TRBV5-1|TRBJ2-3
CASSQGLAGGGDTQYF
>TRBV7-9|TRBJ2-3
CASSPGTRRADTQYF
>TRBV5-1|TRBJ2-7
CASSPRGGTSSYEQYF
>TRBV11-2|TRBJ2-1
CASSRSSGRVNEQFF
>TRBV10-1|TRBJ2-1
CASSTTTSGGSNEQFF
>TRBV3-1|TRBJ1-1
CASSPLSGRIEAFF
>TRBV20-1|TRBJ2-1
CSAQLAGAGTEQFF
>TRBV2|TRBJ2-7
CASRGGRFKQYF
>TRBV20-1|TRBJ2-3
CSAPSMTDTQYF
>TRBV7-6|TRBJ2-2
CASKRASGAGYPGELFF
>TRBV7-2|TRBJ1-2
CASSLDRGADYGYTF
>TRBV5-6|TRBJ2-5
CASSLVRVYGEETQYF
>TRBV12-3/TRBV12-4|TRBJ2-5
CASSPTIQETQYF
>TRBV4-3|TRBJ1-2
CASSQDPQGNYGYTF
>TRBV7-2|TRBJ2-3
CASSLLAGGSDTQYF
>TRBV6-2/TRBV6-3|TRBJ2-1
CASRRGTGKNEQFF